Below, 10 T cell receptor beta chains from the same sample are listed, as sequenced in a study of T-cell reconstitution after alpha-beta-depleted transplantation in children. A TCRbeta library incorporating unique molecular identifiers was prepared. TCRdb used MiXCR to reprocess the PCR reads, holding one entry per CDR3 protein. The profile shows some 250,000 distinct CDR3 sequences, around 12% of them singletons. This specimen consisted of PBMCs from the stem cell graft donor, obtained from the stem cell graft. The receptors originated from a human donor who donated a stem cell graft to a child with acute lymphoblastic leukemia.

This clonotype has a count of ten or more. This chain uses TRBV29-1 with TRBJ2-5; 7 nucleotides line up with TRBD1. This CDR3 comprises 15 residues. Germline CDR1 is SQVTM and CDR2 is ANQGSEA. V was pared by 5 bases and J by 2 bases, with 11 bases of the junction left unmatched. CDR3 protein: CSVPHWTGRQETQYF. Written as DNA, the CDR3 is TGCAGCGTTCCCCACTGGACAGGCAGACAAGAGACCCAGTACTTC.

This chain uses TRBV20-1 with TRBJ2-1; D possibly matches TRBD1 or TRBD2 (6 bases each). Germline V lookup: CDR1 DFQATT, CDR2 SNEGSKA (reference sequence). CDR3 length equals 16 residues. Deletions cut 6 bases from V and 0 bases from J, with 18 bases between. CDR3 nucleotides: TGCAGTGCCCCGGAGGGGGTCCCGACCTCCTACAATGAGCAGTTCTTC. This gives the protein CSAPEGVPTSYNEQFF.

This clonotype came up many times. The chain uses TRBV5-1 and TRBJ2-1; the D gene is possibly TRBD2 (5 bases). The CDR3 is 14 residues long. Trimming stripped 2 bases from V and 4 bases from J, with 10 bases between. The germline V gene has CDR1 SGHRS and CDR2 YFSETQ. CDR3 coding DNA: TGCGCCAGCAGCTTTGAGGGAGTGTACAATGAGCAGTTCTTC. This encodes CASSFEGVYNEQFF.

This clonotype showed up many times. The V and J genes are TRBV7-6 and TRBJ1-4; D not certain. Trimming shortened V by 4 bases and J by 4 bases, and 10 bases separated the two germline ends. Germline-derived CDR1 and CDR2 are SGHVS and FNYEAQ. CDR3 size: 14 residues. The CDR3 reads CASSSGRINEKLFF. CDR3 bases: TGTGCCAGCAGCTCCGGACGGATTAATGAAAAACTGTTTTTT.

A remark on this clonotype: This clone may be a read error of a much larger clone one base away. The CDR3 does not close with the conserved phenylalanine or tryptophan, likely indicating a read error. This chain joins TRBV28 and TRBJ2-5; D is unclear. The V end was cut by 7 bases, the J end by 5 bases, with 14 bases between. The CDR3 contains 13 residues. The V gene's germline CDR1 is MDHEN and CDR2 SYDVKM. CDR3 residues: CASKPIYTETQYS. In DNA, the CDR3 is TGTGCCAGCAAACCCATTTACACGGAGACCCAGTACTCC.

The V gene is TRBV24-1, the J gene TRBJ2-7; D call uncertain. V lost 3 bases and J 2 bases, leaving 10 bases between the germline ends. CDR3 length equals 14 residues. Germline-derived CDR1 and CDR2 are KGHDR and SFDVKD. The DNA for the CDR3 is TGTGCCACCAGTGATGAGTCAAATCCCTACGAGCAGTACTTC. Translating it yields CATSDESNPYEQYF.

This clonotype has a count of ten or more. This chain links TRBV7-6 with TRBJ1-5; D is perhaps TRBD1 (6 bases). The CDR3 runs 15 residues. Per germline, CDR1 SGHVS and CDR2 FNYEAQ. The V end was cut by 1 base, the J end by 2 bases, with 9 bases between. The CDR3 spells CASSLEAGGNQPQHF. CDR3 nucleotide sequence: TGTGCCAGCAGCTTAGAGGCAGGGGGCAATCAGCCCCAGCATTTT.

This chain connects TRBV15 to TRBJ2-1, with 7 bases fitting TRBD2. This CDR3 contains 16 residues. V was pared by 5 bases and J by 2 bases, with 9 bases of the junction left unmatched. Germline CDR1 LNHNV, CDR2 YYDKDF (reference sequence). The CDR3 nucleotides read TGTGCCACCAGCCCAGAGACGGCGGGAGCCTACAATGAGCAGTTCTTC. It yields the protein CATSPETAGAYNEQFF.

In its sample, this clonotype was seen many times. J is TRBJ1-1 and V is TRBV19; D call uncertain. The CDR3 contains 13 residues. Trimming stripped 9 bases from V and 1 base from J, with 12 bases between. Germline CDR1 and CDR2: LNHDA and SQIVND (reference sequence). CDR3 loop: CASIDKTNTEAFF. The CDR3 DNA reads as TGTGCCAGCATTGACAAGACGAACACTGAAGCTTTCTTT.

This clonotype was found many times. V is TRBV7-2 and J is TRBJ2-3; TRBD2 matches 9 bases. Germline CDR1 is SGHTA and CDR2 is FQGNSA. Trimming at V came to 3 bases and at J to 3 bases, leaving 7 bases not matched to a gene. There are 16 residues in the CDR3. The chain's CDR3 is CASSLLAGVGTDTQYF. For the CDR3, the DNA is TGTGCCAGCAGCTTGTTAGCGGGAGTTGGGACAGATACGCAGTATTTT.